These 10 T cell receptor beta chains came from one sample sequenced in a study of OX40 agonist ivuxolimab in advanced cancers. Data came from immunoSEQ multiplex PCR; TCRdb stores just in-frame clones and leaves some out. The data hold 55,000 to 75,000 clones, with roughly nine tenths observed a single time. The material was CD4+ or CD8+ T cells sorted from blood, obtained in a trial of the OX40 agonist ivuxolimab. These receptors all come from an adult with an advanced solid tumor such as melanoma, head and neck, liver or kidney cancer.

This chain connects TRBV2 to TRBJ1-2, with 10 bases lining up with TRBD1. The germline CDR1 and CDR2 sequences are SNHLY and FYNNEI. The CDR3 runs 13 residues. After removal of 5 bases from V and 7 bases from J, the junction contained 4 bases not matched to a gene. The DNA for the CDR3 is TGTGCCAGCAGTTCCGGGACAGGGGTTGGCTACACCTTC. Translated, it gives CASSSGTGVGYTF. The entire variable domain, with the rest obtained from reference TRBV2 and TRBJ1-2, is as follows: EPEVTQTPSHQVTQMGQEVILRCVPISNHLYFYWYRQILGQKVEFLVSFYNNEISEKSEIFDDQFSVERPDGSNFTLKIRSTKLEDSAMYFCASSSGTGVGYTFGSGTRLTVV.

The rearrangement uses TRBV7-9 and TRBJ2-2; D gene uncertain. The CDR3 extends over 12 amino acids. CDR1 is SEHNR, CDR2 FQNEAQ, per germline (reference sequence). Trimming cost V 10 bases and J 2 bases, with 8 bases left between them. This CDR3 reads CATDSNTGELFF. CDR3 nucleotides: TGTGCCACCGACTCTAACACCGGGGAGCTGTTTTTT.

The chain employs TRBV5-1 and TRBJ2-3; unclear D gene. The V gene's germline CDR1 is SGHRS and CDR2 YFSETQ. This CDR3 has 13 residues. Deletions cut 4 bases from V and 2 bases from J, with 8 bases between. CDR3 protein: CASSPRATDTQYF. The CDR3 DNA reads as TGCGCCAGCAGCCCCCGAGCCACAGATACGCAGTATTTT.

The chain recombines TRBV7-3 with TRBJ2-6; no definite D call. The V and J ends lost 2 bases and 0 bases respectively, with 5 bases between them. CDR3 length: 15 residues. Germline V CDR1 and CDR2: SGHTA, FQGTGA. The CDR3, as DNA: TGTGCCAGCAGCTTACGAAACTCTGGGGCCAACGTCCTGACTTTC. This translates into CASSLRNSGANVLTF.

The J gene is TRBJ2-2, the V gene TRBV11-3; D gene ambiguous. CDR1 SGHNT and CDR2 YENEEA come from the germline V gene. This CDR3 has 14 residues. Between the trimmed V and J ends, which lost 4 bases and 1 base, there was a span of 7 bases. CDR3 loop: CASSSGWNTGELFF. The DNA for the CDR3 is TGTGCCAGCAGCTCCGGGTGGAACACCGGGGAGCTGTTTTTT.

The chain combines TRBV6-1 with TRBJ1-2, with 7 bases matching TRBD1. The CDR3 extends over 13 amino acids. V was clipped by 3 bases and J by 8 bases; unmatched bases: 6. The germline CDR1 and CDR2 sequences are MNHNS and SASEGT. For the CDR3, the DNA is TGTGCCAGCAGTGAGACGACAGGGCAGGGCTACACCTTC. As protein: CASSETTGQGYTF.

The chain carries TRBV2 and TRBJ2-5; D perhaps matches TRBD2 (5 bases). The germline gives CDR1 SNHLY, CDR2 FYNNEI. Trimming removed 4 bases at V and 10 bases at J, with 10 bases between. This CDR3 comprises 11 residues. The CDR3: CASSGDRGQYF. DNA for the CDR3: TGTGCCAGCAGTGGAGACCGGGGCCAGTACTTC.

The chain has TRBV6-5 and TRBJ2-7; D is perhaps TRBD1 or TRBD2 (5 bases each). The CDR3 is 14 residues long. CDR1 MNHEY and CDR2 SVGAGI come from the germline V gene. The V end lost 5 bases, the J end lost 7 bases, and 18 bases lay between the germline ends. This CDR3 reads CASSELGPRGEQYF. As DNA, the CDR3 is TGTGCCAGCAGTGAATTGGGACCTCGGGGAGAGCAGTACTTC.

This clone occurred once. The chain is built from TRBV30 and TRBJ1-6; perhaps TRBD1 as D (6 bases). V lost 2 bases and J 9 bases, leaving 14 bases between the germline ends. The CDR3 covers 14 residues. Germline V gene data show CDR1 as GTSNPN and CDR2 as SVGIG (reference sequence). The CDR3 bases are TGTGCCTGGAGTCCGTTAACAGGGACTTCACCCCTCCACTTT. This sequence encodes CAWSPLTGTSPLHF.

The chain links TRBV9 to TRBJ2-4; maybe TRBD1 (5 bases). The CDR3 extends over 13 amino acids. From germline, CDR1 is SGDLS and CDR2 YYNGEE. Trimming took off 2 bases at V and 5 bases at J, with 8 bases between the two ends. CDR3 DNA sequence: TGTGCCAGCAGCGTTCAGGGCCAAAACATTCAGTACTTC. Translating gives CASSVQGQNIQYF.